This T cell receptor (beta chain) comes out of a study of cytomegalovirus exposure and HLA in healthy donors. To note about this clone: An end of the junction differs from the germline gene, which may be a read error.

PCR employed 60 Vbeta and 13 Jbeta primers. Sequencing was performed with immunoSEQ multiplex PCR; in TCRdb, only in-frame clones are kept and a portion is missing. The sample has 97,000 or so clones, approximately 71% seen once. The germline gives CDR1 SGHTA, CDR2 FQGTGA. This CDR3 is 15 amino acids long. V is TRBV7-3 and J is TRBJ2-6; maybe TRBD1 (6 bases). This receptor was taken from a male donor in good health and CMV-seropositive. Sample: PBMCs. The CDR3 is CASSVRGSGANGLTF. In nucleotides, the CDR3 is TGTGCCAGCAGCGTCAGGGGATCTGGGGCCAACGGCCTGACTTTC.